This is a list of T cell receptor beta chains from one sample in a study of T-cell memory formation after mild COVID-19. Each CDR3 protein is one row after TCRdb ran MiXCR on the 5' RACE reads. This table holds 550,000 to 600,000 distinct CDR3 sequences, approximately 15% found once. Specimen: PBMCs or a T cell subset sorted from them (not recorded which). Source of these receptors: an adult woman who had mild COVID-19 (a few samples of this study predate the infection). Cell type and time point are not known. Both conserved end residues are part of each CDR3. The D gene is left open where the match is weak. The size entry is marked missing in some rows and otherwise reads once, few, many or a size class.

abundance	d_gene	v_gene	j_gene	CDR3aa	CDR3nt
-	-	TRBV6-2/TRBV6-3	TRBJ1-1	CASSYSNLFGEAFF	TGTGCCAGCAGTTACTCGAACTTGTTTGGTGAAGCTTTCTTT
-	-	TRBV7-6	TRBJ2-3	CASSLGGGGGTDTQYF	TGTGCCAGCAGTCTAGGAGGGGGGGGGGGCACAGATACGCAGTATTTT
few	-	TRBV5-1	TRBJ1-2	CASSLVPADGYTF	TGCGCCAGCAGCTTGGTTCCCGCGGATGGCTACACCTTC
few	-	TRBV24-1	TRBJ2-5	CATSDLVGGIETQYF	TGTGCCACCAGTGATTTAGTGGGGGGCATCGAGACCCAGTACTTC
-	TRBD1	TRBV18	TRBJ2-6	CASSTQGVAGANVLTF	TGTGCCAGCTCAACACAGGGGGTAGCTGGGGCCAACGTCCTGACTTTC
few	-	TRBV30	TRBJ1-1	CAWSVTGTEAFF	TGTGCCTGGAGTGTTACAGGGACTGAAGCTTTCTTT
few	TRBD1	TRBV2	TRBJ1-1	CATIPKRDRYTEAFF	TGTGCCACCATACCTAAGAGGGACAGATACACTGAAGCTTTCTTT
few	TRBD2	TRBV5-1	TRBJ2-7	CASSDGTSGGDEQYF	TGCGCCAGCAGCGACGGGACTAGCGGGGGTGACGAGCAGTACTTC
-	TRBD2	TRBV2	TRBJ2-7	CASSEEATSGTHEQYF	TGTGCCAGCAGTGAAGAGGCGACTAGCGGGACTCACGAGCAGTACTTC
-	-	TRBV4-1	TRBJ2-2	CARSQDTAGRAGELFF	TGCGCCAGAAGCCAAGATACGGCGGGCCGCGCCGGGGAGCTGTTTTTT
many	-	TRBV7-9	TRBJ2-2	CASSLVQTVGSGELFF	TGTGCCAGCAGCTTAGTACAGACCGTAGGCTCCGGGGAGCTGTTTTTT
-	TRBD1	TRBV6-5	TRBJ2-7	CASSGSTGGEGYEQYF	TGTGCCAGCAGTGGCTCGACAGGGGGGGAAGGGTACGAGCAGTACTTC
-	-	TRBV12-3/TRBV12-4	TRBJ2-3	CASSPPPDSRRYF	TGTGCCAGCAGCCCGCCCCCAGACTCCCGGCGGTATTTT
-	-	TRBV29-1	TRBJ2-3	CSVEKGKSTDTQYF	TGCAGCGTTGAAAAAGGGAAGAGCACAGATACGCAGTATTTT
-	-	TRBV7-8	TRBJ2-5	CASSLDGPGGPETQYF	TGTGCCAGCAGCTTAGATGGCCCGGGGGGCCCAGAGACCCAGTACTTC
many	-	TRBV12-3/TRBV12-4	TRBJ2-3	CATSGTDTQYF	TGTGCCACTAGCGGCACAGATACGCAGTATTTT
few	-	TRBV7-2	TRBJ1-2	CASSYGQRGANYGYTF	TGTGCCAGCAGCTATGGACAGCGGGGAGCTAACTATGGCTACACCTTC
few	TRBD1	TRBV29-1	TRBJ1-4	CSATSSGGTEKLFF	TGCAGCGCCACGTCTTCAGGGGGGACGGAAAAACTGTTTTTT
-	TRBD1	TRBV5-1	TRBJ1-1	CASSLGDRVAFF	TGCGCCAGCAGCTTGGGGGACAGGGTAGCTTTCTTT
-	TRBD1	TRBV5-1	TRBJ2-2	CASSFIPQGLSNTGELFF	TGCGCCAGCAGCTTCATTCCACAGGGGCTCTCGAACACCGGGGAGCTGTTTTTT
many	TRBD1	TRBV4-1	TRBJ2-7	CASSQEGQGSYEQYF	TGCGCCAGCAGCCAAGAGGGACAGGGCTCCTACGAGCAGTACTTC
-	TRBD1	TRBV4-1	TRBJ1-1	CASSQTDRGTEAFF	TGCGCCAGCAGCCAAACGGACAGGGGCACTGAAGCTTTCTTT
-	TRBD2	TRBV4-3	TRBJ2-3	CASSPRSGTSKATDTQYF	TGCGCCAGCAGCCCAAGATCCGGGACTAGCAAGGCCACAGATACGCAGTATTTT
many	TRBD2	TRBV23-1	TRBJ2-1	CASTPSGRAGNEQFF	TGCGCCAGCACCCCAAGCGGGAGGGCCGGCAATGAGCAGTTCTTC
few	TRBD2	TRBV20-1	TRBJ2-1	CSALSRREGINEQFF	TGCAGTGCTCTCTCTCGGCGGGAGGGAATCAATGAGCAGTTCTTC
-	-	TRBV24-1	TRBJ2-7	CATSDTLNRGTAEQYF	TGTGCCACCAGTGATACTCTTAATCGCGGGACAGCCGAGCAGTACTTC
few	TRBD1	TRBV6-5	TRBJ2-5	CASNTGGRETQYF	TGTGCCAGCAATACAGGGGGCAGGGAGACCCAGTACTTC
-	-	TRBV18	TRBJ2-2	CASSPATGTVSTGELFF	TGTGCCAGCTCACCAGCGACCGGGACGGTTTCAACCGGGGAGCTGTTTTTT
-	TRBD2	TRBV4-3	TRBJ2-3	CASSQDETSGRATDTQYF	TGCGCCAGCAGCCAAGATGAGACTAGCGGGAGGGCCACAGATACGCAGTATTTT
-	-	TRBV12-3/TRBV12-4	TRBJ1-1	CASRGGRDEAGRAFF	TGTGCCAGCAGGGGTGGACGTGACGAGGCCGGTAGGGCTTTCTTT
-	-	TRBV12-3/TRBV12-4	TRBJ2-7	CARGGHEQYF	TGTGCCAGAGGGGGTCACGAGCAGTACTTC
-	-	TRBV5-1	TRBJ2-2	CASSVGLHGELFF	TGCGCCAGCAGCGTGGGACTTCACGGGGAGCTGTTTTTT
few	-	TRBV11-3	TRBJ2-1	CASSSSGEEQFF	TGTGCCAGCAGCTCCTCGGGAGAAGAGCAGTTCTTC
-	-	TRBV5-1	TRBJ2-1	CASSLAGRLRDEQFF	TGCGCCAGCAGCTTGGCGGGACGGCTCCGCGATGAGCAGTTCTTC
-	-	TRBV6-1	TRBJ2-3	CASTPPGADTQYF	TGTGCCAGCACTCCGCCCGGCGCAGATACGCAGTATTTT
-	TRBD2	TRBV24-1	TRBJ2-1	CATRRSGGPYNEQFF	TGTGCCACCAGAAGGAGCGGGGGACCGTACAATGAGCAGTTCTTC
few	TRBD1	TRBV5-5	TRBJ2-4	CASSWGQGLRDIQYF	TGTGCCAGCAGCTGGGGACAGGGGTTACGAGACATTCAGTACTTC
-	-	TRBV18	TRBJ1-1	CASSSTEMNTEAFF	TGTGCCAGCTCATCGACAGAAATGAACACTGAAGCTTTCTTT
-	-	TRBV29-1	TRBJ1-3	CSPKEDSVFFSGNTIYF	TGCAGCCCTAAGGAAGACAGCGTCTTTTTCTCTGGAAACACCATATATTTT
-	-	TRBV5-1	TRBJ1-2	CASSLETGFTIGYTF	TGCGCCAGCAGCTTGGAAACAGGGTTCACGATTGGCTACACCTTC
-	-	TRBV5-6	TRBJ1-2	CASSSKRQASYGYTF	TGTGCCAGCAGCTCTAAAAGACAGGCCTCATATGGCTACACCTTC
few	-	TRBV20-1	TRBJ1-5	CSASRGHSNQPQHF	TGCAGTGCTAGTAGGGGCCATAGCAATCAGCCCCAGCATTTT
-	-	TRBV12-3/TRBV12-4	TRBJ1-2	CASSVEESGGYTF	TGTGCCAGCAGTGTAGAAGAATCAGGTGGCTACACCTTC
-	-	TRBV7-6	TRBJ1-1	CASGLGGDTEAFF	TGTGCCAGCGGTTTGGGAGGCGACACTGAAGCTTTCTTT
-	-	TRBV9	TRBJ1-1	CASSVNPHKNTEAFF	TGTGCCAGCAGCGTAAATCCCCACAAGAACACTGAAGCTTTCTTT
few	-	TRBV7-2	TRBJ2-7	CASSPRWGDHEQYF	TGTGCCAGCAGCCCAAGGTGGGGGGACCACGAGCAGTACTTC
-	-	TRBV6-5	TRBJ2-2	CASSYEQAANTGELFF	TGTGCCAGCAGTTATGAACAAGCCGCGAACACCGGGGAGCTGTTTTTT
few	-	TRBV7-9	TRBJ1-1	CASSSPRDGETEAFF	TGTGCCAGCAGCAGCCCCCGGGACGGGGAAACTGAAGCTTTCTTT
few	-	TRBV7-9	TRBJ1-1	CATIGHLNTEAFF	TGTGCCACCATAGGACACTTGAACACTGAAGCTTTCTTT
-	-	TRBV15	TRBJ2-1	CATSTRQDSYNEQFF	TGTGCCACCAGCACCAGACAGGATTCCTACAATGAGCAGTTCTTC